The rows below give T cell receptor beta chains drawn from one sample of a study of graft-versus-host responses after intestinal transplantation. Measured with immunoSEQ multiplex PCR; TCRdb has only the in-frame clones, and not every one. The data show approximately 20,000 clones, roughly 72% seen once. The source was ileum tissue, collected around 20 days after intestinal transplant. The receptors come from a human patient who received an intestinal transplant, so some T cells may come from the graft donor. The CDR3 runs from the conserved cysteine through the conserved F or W. The order of the fields is clone size, V gene, D gene, J gene, CDR3 protein, CDR3 DNA. D genes are given only for firm matches. Size is omitted from some rows. Given values are once, few, many or a class for expanded clones.

abundance: NA; v_gene: TRBV19; d_gene: TRBD1; j_gene: TRBJ1-1; CDR3aa: CASSIGQGGRNTEAFF; CDR3nt: TGTGCCAGTAGTATAGGACAGGGAGGTCGCAACACTGAAGCTTTCTTT
abundance: NA; v_gene: TRBV4-1; d_gene: NA; j_gene: TRBJ2-5; CDR3aa: CASSQGALAQETQYF; CDR3nt: TGCGCCAGCAGCCAAGGTGCCCTAGCCCAAGAGACCCAGTACTTC
abundance: NA; v_gene: TRBV29-1; d_gene: NA; j_gene: TRBJ2-1; CDR3aa: CSVNYGRVFNEQFF; CDR3nt: TGCAGCGTTAACTATGGCAGGGTTTTCAATGAGCAGTTCTTC
abundance: once; v_gene: TRBV2; d_gene: TRBD2; j_gene: TRBJ2-1; CDR3aa: CATRLAGPGSEQFF; CDR3nt: TGTGCCACCCGACTAGCGGGACCTGGTAGTGAGCAGTTCTTC
abundance: NA; v_gene: TRBV6-9; d_gene: TRBD2; j_gene: TRBJ2-2; CDR3aa: CASSYPSSGLWAGELFF; CDR3nt: TGTGCCAGCAGTTACCCGTCTAGCGGCCTATGGGCCGGGGAGCTGTTTTTT
abundance: NA; v_gene: TRBV9; d_gene: TRBD1; j_gene: TRBJ1-2; CDR3aa: CASKGTGVLYGYTF; CDR3nt: TGTGCCAGCAAGGGTACAGGGGTACTATATGGCTACACCTTC
abundance: NA; v_gene: TRBV15; d_gene: NA; j_gene: TRBJ1-2; CDR3aa: CATSRDRNSFYGYTF; CDR3nt: TGTGCCACCAGCAGAGATAGGAACAGCTTCTATGGCTACACCTTC
abundance: NA; v_gene: TRBV11-2; d_gene: TRBD1; j_gene: TRBJ2-7; CDR3aa: CASSSLAGGYEQYF; CDR3nt: TGTGCCAGCAGCTCCTTGGCAGGGGGCTACGAGCAGTACTTC
abundance: NA; v_gene: TRBV15; d_gene: NA; j_gene: TRBJ1-1; CDR3aa: CATSRVGFGRRNTEAFF; CDR3nt: TGTGCCACCAGCAGAGTGGGCTTCGGCAGAAGGAACACTGAAGCTTTCTTT
abundance: NA; v_gene: TRBV6-6; d_gene: NA; j_gene: TRBJ2-7; CDR3aa: CASSYSGRGYEQYF; CDR3nt: TGTGCCAGCAGTTACTCTGGCAGGGGCTACGAGCAGTACTTC
abundance: NA; v_gene: TRBV5-1; d_gene: NA; j_gene: TRBJ2-2; CDR3aa: CASSRSQGSAGELFF; CDR3nt: TGCGCCAGCAGCAGAAGTCAGGGTTCGGCCGGGGAGCTGTTTTTT
abundance: NA; v_gene: TRBV9; d_gene: NA; j_gene: TRBJ2-1; CDR3aa: CASSDSGEPYNEQFF; CDR3nt: TGTGCCAGCAGCGATAGCGGAGAGCCTTACAATGAGCAGTTCTTC
abundance: NA; v_gene: TRBV5-4; d_gene: NA; j_gene: TRBJ2-1; CDR3aa: CASSLYGGVYNEQFF; CDR3nt: TGTGCCAGCAGCTTGTATGGCGGAGTATACAATGAGCAGTTCTTC
abundance: NA; v_gene: TRBV27; d_gene: TRBD1; j_gene: TRBJ1-1; CDR3aa: CASSLRDRVNTEAFF; CDR3nt: TGTGCCAGCAGTCTAAGGGACAGGGTGAACACTGAAGCTTTCTTT
abundance: once; v_gene: TRBV7-2; d_gene: TRBD2; j_gene: TRBJ2-7; CDR3aa: CASSFTAGGTYEQYF; CDR3nt: TGTGCCAGCAGCTTTACAGCGGGGGGGACCTACGAGCAGTACTTC
abundance: NA; v_gene: TRBV7-2; d_gene: TRBD2; j_gene: TRBJ2-7; CDR3aa: CASKPAGGAGYKGFYF; CDR3nt: TGTGCCAGCAAACCAGCGGGGGGGGCCGGGTACAAAGGATTTTACTTC
abundance: NA; v_gene: TRBV7-9; d_gene: TRBD1; j_gene: TRBJ1-1; CDR3aa: CAIDPGQPMNTEAFF; CDR3nt: TGTGCCATCGATCCGGGACAGCCCATGAACACTGAAGCTTTCTTT
abundance: few; v_gene: TRBV9; d_gene: NA; j_gene: TRBJ1-1; CDR3aa: CASSPEAGYTEAFF; CDR3nt: TGTGCCAGCAGCCCCGAGGCGGGGTACACTGAAGCTTTCTTT
abundance: few; v_gene: TRBV4-2; d_gene: TRBD1; j_gene: TRBJ1-6; CDR3aa: CASSQNPTGTGWSPLHF; CDR3nt: TGTGCCAGCAGCCAGAATCCCACCGGGACAGGGTGGTCACCCCTCCACTTT
abundance: few; v_gene: TRBV4-2; d_gene: NA; j_gene: TRBJ2-1; CDR3aa: CASSQQGTSYNEQFF; CDR3nt: TGTGCCAGCAGCCAACAGGGGACCTCCTACAATGAGCAGTTCTTC
abundance: NA; v_gene: TRBV5-1; d_gene: TRBD2; j_gene: TRBJ2-7; CDR3aa: CASSPIAGGPNEQYF; CDR3nt: TGCGCCAGCAGCCCAATAGCGGGAGGGCCCAACGAGCAGTACTTC
abundance: NA; v_gene: TRBV27; d_gene: NA; j_gene: TRBJ2-7; CDR3aa: CASSSITGFEQYF; CDR3nt: TGTGCCAGCAGTTCAATCACAGGGTTCGAGCAGTACTTC
abundance: few; v_gene: TRBV6-5; d_gene: NA; j_gene: TRBJ1-2; CDR3aa: CASSTGFYGYTF; CDR3nt: TGTGCCAGCAGTACAGGGTTCTATGGCTACACCTTC
abundance: NA; v_gene: TRBV6-1; d_gene: NA; j_gene: TRBJ2-5; CDR3aa: CASSERPAGLQETQYF; CDR3nt: TGTGCCAGCAGTGAACGTCCGGCGGGGCTCCAAGAGACCCAGTACTTC